This TCR beta chain stems from a study of T-cell reconstitution after alpha-beta-depleted transplantation in children. V lost 0 bases, J lost 5 bases, and 13 bases lay in between. This CDR3 region has 15 residues. Germline CDR1 LGHNA, CDR2 YSLEER. Unique molecular identifiers were built into the TCRbeta library. TCRdb redid the calling of the PCR reads with MiXCR, one entry per CDR3 protein. The data contain roughly 420,000 distinct CDR3 sequences, about 16% of them singletons. On this clonotype: Its antigen remains unknown.

Whole-study results and caveats: By about two months after transplant, alpha-beta T cells reportedly arose from several hundred graft clones that had expanded. By one year post-transplant, T-cell counts and diversity largely arose from T cells that were newly produced. Surviving recipient T cells and intrathymic progenitors accounted for some patients' high TCRbeta diversity at day 60.

The J gene is TRBJ1-2, the V gene TRBV4-3; TRBD1 is a possible D gene (5 bases). This receptor was taken from a boy younger than two who had a stem cell transplant for Wiskott-Aldrich syndrome, so the T cells may come from the graft donor. Specimen: PBMCs, mostly from graft donor cells, collected 360 days after TCRalphabeta/CD19-depleted stem cell transplant. The CDR3 protein is CASSQDIGGDYGYTF. The CDR3 DNA reads as TGCGCCAGCAGCCAAGATATAGGAGGGGATTATGGCTACACCTTC.